This T cell receptor beta chain was documented in a study of T-cell reconstitution after alpha-beta-depleted transplantation in children. The CDR3 loop spans 15 amino acids. V shed 6 bases and J 2 bases; nucleotides not matched to a gene: 6. Unique molecular identifiers were incorporated when the TCRbeta library was constructed. Each CDR3 protein gets one entry after TCRdb re-called the PCR reads with MiXCR. The data contain about 370,000 distinct CDR3 sequences, roughly 20% of them singletons. Specimen: PBMCs from the stem cell graft donor, collected from the stem cell graft. This TCR was recovered from a human donor who donated a stem cell graft to a child with acute myeloid leukemia. V is TRBV12-3 or TRBV12-4 and J is TRBJ2-1; 8 positions agree with TRBD2. The CDR3: CASSRAGEAYNEQFF. In DNA, the CDR3 is TGTGCCAGCAGCCGAGCGGGAGAGGCCTACAATGAGCAGTTCTTC.